What follows are 18 T cell receptor beta chains derived from one specimen sequenced in a study of T cell changes during pregnancy in multiple sclerosis. The table came from immunoSEQ multiplex PCR; TCRdb's copy has only in-frame clones and leaves some out. The data hold under 130,000 clones, with roughly nine tenths observed a single time. This specimen was peripheral blood, taken after pregnancy. The source is a female donor with multiple sclerosis, enrolled in a pregnancy study.

CDR3 region: CASSVRAGSDTQYF. The CDR3 bases are TGTGCCAGCAGCGTAAGAGCAGGGTCGGATACGCAGTATTTT. V gene TRBV9 combines with J gene TRBJ2-3, with a possible D match to TRBD1 (5 bases). V lost 1 base, J lost 6 bases, and 12 bases lay in between. Per the germline V gene, CDR1 is SGDLS and CDR2 is YYNGEE. The CDR3 spans 14 residues.

V and J are TRBV6-1 and TRBJ2-1; 9 positions match TRBD2. The CDR3 extends over 15 amino acids. After removal of 8 bases from V and 11 bases from J, the junction contained 16 bases not matched to a gene. The germline V gene encodes CDR1 MNHNS and CDR2 SASEGT. CDR3 coding DNA: TGTGCCAGCGCCCAACTAGCGGGTCCAGGGACTCAGCAGTTCTTC. It is translated as CASAQLAGPGTQQFF.

The V call is TRBV7-9, the J call TRBJ2-2; 14 bases fit TRBD2. The germline gives CDR1 SEHNR, CDR2 FQNEAQ (reference sequence). There are 15 residues in the CDR3. The CDR3 DNA is TGTGCAACGGGACTAGCGGGAGAAAACACCGGGGAGCTGTTTTTT. Protein sequence: CATGLAGENTGELFF.

Note on this clone: The sample has other DNA sequences that encode this CDR3 too. J is TRBJ2-5 and V is TRBV5-1; D possibly corresponds to TRBD2 (6 bases). CDR1 is SGHRS, CDR2 YFSETQ, per germline. V lost 2 bases and J lost 3, with 8 bases in between. This CDR3 has 13 residues. CDR3 nucleotide sequence: TGCGCCAGCAGCTTAGGCGGGAAAGAGACCCAGTACTTC. Its translation is CASSLGGKETQYF.

The CDR3 DNA follows: TGCGCCAGCAGCGGGACTAGCAGAAACACCGGGGAGCTGTTTTTT. This codes for CASSGTSRNTGELFF. The V call is TRBV5-1, the J call TRBJ2-2; 9 bases are shared with TRBD2. The trim removed 4 bases at V and 2 bases at J, leaving 3 bases unmatched. This CDR3 spans 15 amino acids. Germline values: CDR1 SGHRS, CDR2 YFSETQ.

This chain joins TRBV10-3 and TRBJ2-7; 9 nucleotides line up with TRBD1. This CDR3 has 14 residues. Germline V gene sequence: CDR1 ENHRY, CDR2 SYGVKD. With V trimmed by 6 bases and J by 0 bases, 3 bases remained unmatched. The CDR3 DNA reads as TGTGCCATCAGGGGACAGGGCAACTCCTACGAGCAGTACTTC. Translation gives CAIRGQGNSYEQYF.

The chain couples TRBV27 to TRBJ2-2; D gene ambiguous. Germline V gives CDR1 MNHEY, CDR2 SMNVEV (reference sequence). The CDR3 runs to 14 residues. V was clipped by 6 bases and J by 4 bases, with 12 bases between them. This chain's CDR3 is CASRFADVTGELFF. The CDR3 DNA sequence: TGTGCCAGCAGATTCGCGGATGTCACCGGGGAGCTGTTTTTT.

The rearrangement links TRBV29-1 to TRBJ2-2, with 8 bases identical to TRBD2. From germline, CDR1 is SQVTM and CDR2 ANQGSEA. This CDR3 comprises 13 residues. CDR3 DNA: TGCAGTGCCGCGGGGGGAAACACCGGGGAGCTGTTTTTT. Protein: CSAAGGNTGELFF.

The rearrangement joins TRBV29-1 to TRBJ2-2, with a tentative D call TRBD1 (6 bases). Germline-derived CDR1 and CDR2 are SQVTM and ANQGSEA. This CDR3 has 17 residues. Trimming pared 7 bases from V and 0 bases from J, leaving 21 bases between. Here the CDR3 reads CSARGLGADTNTGELFF. The CDR3 DNA follows: TGCAGCGCTAGAGGGTTGGGGGCAGATACGAACACCGGGGAGCTGTTTTTT.

Concerning this clone itself: The same CDR3 can be traced to other DNA sequences in this sample. The chain has TRBV11-2 and TRBJ2-7; TRBD1 might be the D (5 bases). Looked up from germline, CDR1 is SGHAT and CDR2 is FQNNGV. This CDR3 region has 12 residues. Trimming took 4 bases from V and 3 from J, leaving 7 bases between them. For the CDR3, the DNA is TGTGCCAGCAGCTATCAGGGCTACGAGCAGTACTTC. Protein product: CASSYQGYEQYF.

The chain uses TRBV2 and TRBJ1-5; the D gene is possibly TRBD1 (5 bases). This CDR3 is built from 14 residues. V was cut by 4 bases and J by 3 bases, with 10 bases left in between. Germline-derived CDR1 and CDR2 are SNHLY and FYNNEI. CDR3: CASSVWGLNQPQHF. Written as DNA, the CDR3 is TGTGCCAGCAGTGTATGGGGCCTCAATCAGCCCCAGCATTTT.

Here the CDR3 reads CASSLQAGGSTDTQYF. The CDR3 region has the DNA TGTGCCAGCAGCTTACAAGCGGGAGGATCCACAGATACGCAGTATTTT. The rearrangement joins TRBV11-2 to TRBJ2-3; 9 bases are shared with TRBD2. Germline loops: CDR1 SGHAT, CDR2 FQNNGV. This CDR3 region has 16 residues. The V segment lost 2 bases and the J segment 2 bases; nucleotides outside the gene matches: 5.

This sequence joins TRBV4-3 and TRBJ1-4, with TRBD1 matching over 7 bases. This CDR3 is built from 16 residues. With V trimmed by 4 bases and J by 3 bases, 8 bases remained unmatched. Germline V gene data show CDR1 as LGHNA and CDR2 as YSLEER. CDR3 in DNA: TGCGCCAGCAGCCGGGGGGAGCAGGGGGCTAATGAAAAACTGTTTTTT. Amino acids: CASSRGEQGANEKLFF.

The chain combines TRBV7-2 with TRBJ1-6, with D possibly TRBD1 on 5 matching bases. Between the trimmed V and J ends, which lost 2 bases and 6 bases, there was a span of 11 bases. From germline, CDR1 is SGHTA and CDR2 FQGNSA. There are 15 residues in the CDR3. This CDR3 is CASSLQGEINSPLHF. As DNA, the CDR3 is TGTGCCAGCAGCTTACAGGGTGAGATTAATTCACCCCTCCACTTT.

The genes are TRBV13 and TRBJ1-1; TRBD1 agrees at 7 bases. From germline, CDR1 is PRHDT and CDR2 FYEKMQ (reference sequence). V was clipped by 5 bases and J by 3 bases; unmatched bases: 9. The CDR3 contains 15 residues. The CDR3 spells CASSPEPTGYTEAFF. CDR3 nucleotides: TGTGCCAGCAGCCCCGAGCCGACAGGGTACACTGAAGCTTTCTTT.

The V call is TRBV4-3, the J call TRBJ2-3, with 8 bases aligning to TRBD1. V shed 1 base and J 2 bases; nucleotides not matched to a gene: 2. Per germline, CDR1 LGHNA and CDR2 YSLEER. The CDR3 has 15 residues. The CDR3 region is CASSQGQGPTDTQYF. The CDR3 bases are TGCGCCAGCAGCCAAGGACAGGGGCCCACAGATACGCAGTATTTT.

J is TRBJ2-7 and V is TRBV6-6; a possible D gene is TRBD2 (5 bases). V was cut by 7 bases and J by 2 bases, with 18 bases left in between. Germline V CDR1 and CDR2: MNHNY, SVGAGI (reference sequence). The CDR3 contains 15 residues. The CDR3 nucleotides read TGTGCCAGCACGGGTATGGGAGCTCAAACCTACGAGCAGTACTTC. Encoded protein: CASTGMGAQTYEQYF.

The genes are TRBV18 and TRBJ2-7; no firm D call. The CDR3 loop spans 13 amino acids. The germline gives CDR1 KGHSH, CDR2 LQKENI. Trimming took 4 bases from V and 1 from J, leaving 8 bases between them. CDR3 bases: TGTGCCAGCTCACTGCAGGAATCCTACGAGCAGTACTTC. It is translated as CASSLQESYEQYF. Using reference TRBV18 and TRBJ2-7 for the parts outside the CDR3, the full variable domain is NAGVMQNPRHLVRRRGQEARLRCSPMKGHSHVYWYRQLPEEGLKFMVYLQKENIIDESGMPKERFSAEFPKEGPSILRIQQVVRGDSAAYFCASSLQESYEQYFGPGTRLTVT.